These T cell receptor beta chains were read from a single sample in a study of molecular identifiers for immune sequencing clone quantification. Each CDR3 protein gets one entry after TCRdb re-called the PCR reads with MiXCR. This sample has over 600,000 distinct CDR3 sequences, with nearly 20% found just once. Source material: naive CD8+ T cells from blood, with Jurkat cell RNA spiked in. These receptors were taken from a human donor in good health. Some libraries in this study had Jurkat cell RNA spiked in. Both conserved end residues are part of each CDR3. The order of the fields is D gene, clone size, V gene, J gene, CDR3 protein, CDR3 DNA. The D gene is left open where the match is weak. Rows give clone size only sometimes, using once, few, many, or a class for an expanded clone.

>TRBD1|few|TRBV10-3|TRBJ2-2
CAISSGTGGHPGELFF
TGTGCCATCAGTTCCGGGACAGGGGGTCATCCCGGGGAGCTGTTTTTT
>TRBD2|many|TRBV4-3|TRBJ2-5
CASSHETGLEETQYF
TGCGCCAGCAGCCATGAGACGGGACTAGAAGAGACCCAGTACTTC
>.|.|TRBV6-2/TRBV6-3|TRBJ1-4
CASSPEPATNEKLFF
TGTGCCAGCAGCCCCGAGCCGGCAACTAATGAAAAACTGTTTTTT
>.|many|TRBV10-1|TRBJ1-2
CANIRDTKYGYTF
TGCGCCAACATCCGGGACACCAAGTATGGCTACACCTTC
>TRBD1|many|TRBV2|TRBJ1-2
CASSEGQGVNYGYTF
TGTGCCAGCAGTGAGGGACAGGGAGTTAACTATGGCTACACCTTC
>TRBD2|.|TRBV7-9|TRBJ2-2
CASSSLTSGSDFGTGELFF
TGTGCCAGCAGCTCCTTGACTAGCGGGAGTGACTTTGGCACCGGGGAGCTGTTTTTT
>.|many|TRBV27|TRBJ1-5
CASSKGGNQPQHF
TGTGCCAGCAGCAAGGGAGGGAATCAGCCCCAGCATTTT
>TRBD2|.|TRBV4-3|TRBJ2-1
CASSQELAGGLHEQIF
TGCGCCAGCAGCCAAGAGTTGGCGGGAGGACTTCATGAACAGATCTTC
>TRBD1|few|TRBV15|TRBJ2-7
CATSRDQAGGEIYEQYF
TGTGCCACCAGCAGAGATCAGGCAGGGGGCGAAATCTACGAGCAGTACTTC
>TRBD1|few|TRBV11-2|TRBJ2-5
CASSSYPVYRGLSQETQYF
TGTGCCAGCAGCTCTTACCCCGTCTACAGGGGTTTATCCCAAGAGACCCAGTACTTC
>.|many|TRBV2|TRBJ1-1
CASSQYPGQNTEAFF
TGTGCCAGCAGCCAGTATCCGGGACAGAACACTGAAGCTTTCTTT
>TRBD2|once|TRBV7-6|TRBJ2-1
CASSLEPLAGGNVQFF
TGTGCCAGCAGCTTAGAGCCCCTAGCGGGAGGAAATGTGCAGTTCTTC
>.|many|TRBV20-1|TRBJ1-2
CSAQSGGSYGYTF
TGCAGTGCTCAATCCGGGGGGAGCTATGGCTACACCTTC